This T cell receptor beta chain emerged from a study of T cells in tuberculosis. Study-wide background: The T cells targeted glucose monomycolate, a mycobacterial lipid, via CD1B.

The repertoire was sequenced with immunoSEQ multiplex PCR; TCRdb's copy has only in-frame clones and lacks some. The repertoire has about 24,000 clones, 95% to 96% of them found once; the top ten carry more than 7.5%. The V end was cut by 0 bases, the J end by 7 bases, with 11 bases between. The CDR3 has 14 residues. Germline V lookup: CDR1 SGHRS, CDR2 YFSETQ. As to this clone: The antigen remains undetermined.

Study-level findings and limits: Selection depended on which cryopreserved specimens were available.

This TCR was recovered from a donor between 5 and 29 years old with latent tuberculosis or without tuberculosis infection. The rearrangement uses TRBV5-1 and TRBJ1-5, with a weak D call TRBD1 (5 bases). The sample taken for sequencing was PBMCs. CDR3 bases: TGCGCCAGCAGCTTGGGGGGGAGGGAACAGCCCCAGCATTTT. Its protein is CASSLGGREQPQHF.